This TCR beta chain is from a study of low-dose radiotherapy and immunotherapy resistance in tumors. Whole-study context: The treatment that patients received was intravenous nivolumab 240 mg every two weeks plus ipilimumab 1 mg/kg every six weeks. Patients were on oral aspirin 300 mg taken daily for four cycles from cycle 1 day 1.

Unmatched junction bases numbered 8, after V lost 0 bases and J lost 9 bases. Germline CDR1 SGHRS, CDR2 YFSETQ. CDR3 length: 16 residues. Time point in this sample: before trial treatment. This clonotype was counted many times. Alpha and beta chains were covered, as first-strand cDNA relied on TRAV- and TRBV-specific primers. Both a constant-region primer and a V-primer adapter served to amplify TCRs across approximately 19 PCR cycles. TCRdb reanalysed the reads using MiXCR and keeps one entry per CDR3 protein. Among around 99,000 distinct CDR3 sequences, 9.4% were seen once, and the ten largest hold around 0.98%.

This material consisted of PBMCs, taken before treatment. The J gene is TRBJ2-1, the V gene TRBV5-1; 11 positions agree with TRBD1. The clonotype originates from a male donor with prostate cancer. The CDR3 sequence: CASSLDPGQGGVEQFF. CDR3 in DNA: TGCGCCAGCAGCTTGGACCCGGGACAGGGGGGTGTTGAGCAGTTCTTC.